This TCR beta chain was captured by sequencing in a study of human T cells and chemical hapten exposure (TCRdb year 2021). For the wider study: The libraries were sequenced as a pool, and the TCR yield per sample differed mostly because of small variations in library volumes within the pool. In alopecia patients, the study followed how the peripheral blood TCR repertoire changed in vivo over primary and secondary sensitization to diphenylcyclopropenone (DPC), a hapten. For every blood RNA sample, sequencing covered both the TCR alpha and TCR beta chains. Results and caveats for the whole study, not just this receptor: Repeated subsampling changed both the strength of the expansion versus patch-test correlation and the threshold at which the correlation became significant. DPC sensitization did not change the number of TCRs with a frequency above 1 in 1000, and there was no evidence of changes in global repertoire structure.

Preparation of the library involved 5' RACE. The run used an Illumina MiSeq. During library preparation, unique molecular identifiers were attached to individual cDNA molecules so that TCRs could be counted in a quantitative, reproducible way. Per the original workflow: A median of around 100,000 TCRs per sample was observed, with a range of about 23,224 to 690,600. V, J and CDR3 annotation of the TCR reads was carried out using the Decombinator software suite. For the PS versus PT1 abundance plots, all samples were subsampled to the same number of TCRs (28,000). TCRs were defined as expanded if absent before sensitization and observed at least eight times at the 2-week time point. TCRdb reprocessed the public reads (quality trimming at Q25 with fastp, clone calling with MiXCR) and kept in-frame beta chains. Merged by CDR3 protein, the rows form single entries marked with the most common genes and DNA. These V and J calls derive from TCRdb rather than the authors' analysis. Present in this sample are 81,000 or so distinct CDR3 sequences, roughly 8.4% of which were seen just once. 2% to 2.5% of the sample is taken by the ten largest.

This clonotype was counted many times. The antigen it recognizes is unknown. Within one base of it there is no much larger clone, and no base qualities were kept. Total RNA was extracted from unfractionated whole blood collected in Tempus Blood RNA tubes. A handful of healthy volunteers acted as controls for TCR sequencing and had blood drawn at day 0, 2 weeks and 6 weeks. CDR1 SEHNR and CDR2 FQNEAQ were looked up in the germline V gene (reference sequence). Including the terminal cysteine and phenylalanine, the CDR3 comprises 19 residues. Left in the record is the CDR3 DNA by itself, 57 bases read in frame from the first base. The germline V and J ends show losses of 4 bases and 9 bases respectively, and no gene match explains 21 bases of the junction.

The receptor's source is a male donor in good health. The chain is made from TRBV7-9 and TRBJ2-7, with 13 bases aligning to TRBD2. The nucleotide sequence reads as follows: TGTGCCAGCAGCTCGCCGGGGGACGCAGCCGGGACTAGCGGGATTTGGCAGTACTTC. Its amino acids are CASSSPGDAAGTSGIWQYF.